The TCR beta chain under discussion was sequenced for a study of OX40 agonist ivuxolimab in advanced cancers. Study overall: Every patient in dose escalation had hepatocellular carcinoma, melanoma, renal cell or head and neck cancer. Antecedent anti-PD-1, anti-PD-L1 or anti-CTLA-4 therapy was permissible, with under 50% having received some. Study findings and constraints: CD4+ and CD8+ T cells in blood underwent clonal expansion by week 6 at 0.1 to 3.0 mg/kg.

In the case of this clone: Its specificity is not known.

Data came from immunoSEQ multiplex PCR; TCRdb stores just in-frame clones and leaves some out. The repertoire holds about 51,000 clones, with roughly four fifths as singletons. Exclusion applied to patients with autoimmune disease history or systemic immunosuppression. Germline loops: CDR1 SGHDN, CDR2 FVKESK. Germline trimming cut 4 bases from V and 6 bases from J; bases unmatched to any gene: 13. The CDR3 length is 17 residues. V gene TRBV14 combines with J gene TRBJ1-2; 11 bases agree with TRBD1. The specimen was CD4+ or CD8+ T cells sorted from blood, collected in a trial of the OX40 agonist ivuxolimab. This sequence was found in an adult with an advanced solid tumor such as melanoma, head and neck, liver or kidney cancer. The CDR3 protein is CASSPELRTGGVHGYTF. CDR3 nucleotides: TGTGCCAGCAGCCCAGAACTGCGGACAGGGGGCGTCCATGGCTACACCTTC.